The 16 T cell receptor beta chains in this list originate from one sample, sequenced in a study of blood T cell repertoires in COVID-19. Assay: immunoSEQ multiplex PCR; the TCRdb copy retains only in-frame clones and omits some. Here the sample spans about 160,000 clones, more than 85% being singletons. Sequencing used peripheral blood. The receptors originated from a woman aged 55-69 years with COVID-19, enrolled during active disease.

The rearrangement links TRBV4-1 to TRBJ2-3; 15 bases fit TRBD2. With V trimmed by 4 bases and J by 0 bases, 11 bases remained unmatched. Looked up from germline, CDR1 is MGHRA and CDR2 is YSYEKL. This CDR3 contains 20 residues. For the CDR3, the DNA is TGCGCCAGCAGCCTCCAGGGACTAGCGGGGGGCCGTACTAGCACAGATACGCAGTATTTT. Protein: CASSLQGLAGGRTSTDTQYF.

The chain is built from TRBV6-2 or TRBV6-3 and TRBJ2-7, with TRBD1 as a possible D gene (6 bases). The CDR3 is made up of 12 amino acids. The V and J ends lost 5 bases and 5 bases respectively, with 10 bases between them. In germline, CDR1 is MNHEY, CDR2 SVGEGT. In DNA form, the CDR3 reads TGTGCCAGCAGTGCCACAGGGAACGAGCAGTACTTC. Translated: CASSATGNEQYF.

This clone was detected once. J is TRBJ2-1 and V is TRBV7-2, with 7 bases lining up with TRBD1. The germline gives CDR1 SGHTA, CDR2 FQGNSA. Trimming cost V 1 base and J 10 bases; bases outside gene matches: 4. The CDR3 extends over 13 amino acids. The DNA for the CDR3 is TGTGCCAGCAGCTTAGGACAGGGTGGCGAGCAGTTCTTC. This gives the protein CASSLGQGGEQFF.

The table lists this clone with a few counts. This CDR3 reads CATGTSTDTQYF. The DNA for the CDR3 is TGTGCCACCGGTACAAGCACAGATACGCAGTATTTT. This chain joins TRBV24-1 and TRBJ2-3; D not resolved. The CDR3 totals 12 residues. Germline V gene lookup returns CDR1 KGHDR and CDR2 SFDVKD. The V end was cut by 9 bases, the J end by 0 bases, with 6 bases between.

The chain is built from TRBV4-1 and TRBJ2-3; the match to TRBD1 covers 7 bases. The CDR3 spans 16 residues. The ends lost 2 bases at V and 0 bases at J; junction bases unmatched: 5. Germline-derived CDR1 and CDR2 are MGHRA and YSYEKL. The CDR3 bases are TGCGCCAGCAGCCAACAGGGGGACGGTAGCACAGATACGCAGTATTTT. As protein: CASSQQGDGSTDTQYF.

This clone is a singleton in its sample. The V and J genes are TRBV6-2 or TRBV6-3 and TRBJ2-7, with 8 nucleotides matching TRBD1. Unmatched junction bases numbered 9, after V lost 2 bases and J lost 3 bases. CDR1 is MNHEY, CDR2 SVGEGT, per germline. This CDR3 has 16 residues. CDR3 coding DNA: TGTGCCAGCAGTTACCCGGCCGGGACAGGTAACTACGAGCAGTACTTC. Translated: CASSYPAGTGNYEQYF.

The CDR3, as DNA: TGTGCCAGCAGTCCGCTACCGAACACTGAAGCTTTCTTT. It specifies CASSPLPNTEAFF. V is TRBV12-3 or TRBV12-4 and J is TRBJ1-1; D remains unclear. The CDR3 length is 13 residues. Deletions cut 5 bases from V and 1 base from J, with 8 bases between.

The chain carries TRBV30 and TRBJ1-5; possible D gene TRBD1, 5 bases. The CDR3 loop spans 15 amino acids. The germline gives CDR1 GTSNPN, CDR2 SVGIG (reference sequence). V was shortened by 4 bases and J by 2 bases, with 15 bases between the two germline ends. The CDR3 DNA is TGTGCCTGGAATCCCGGGGACTCGGGCAATCAGCCCCAGCATTTT. Protein product: CAWNPGDSGNQPQHF.

This clone has just one count. The CDR3 nucleotides are TGTGCCAGCTCACCCCCATGGGGGGGCATATACGAGCAGTACTTC. Its protein is CASSPPWGGIYEQYF. This chain uses TRBV18 with TRBJ2-7; perhaps TRBD2 as D (7 bases). V lost 3 bases and J 4 bases, leaving 16 bases between the germline ends. Per the germline V gene, CDR1 is KGHSH and CDR2 is LQKENI. The CDR3 runs 15 residues.

This chain connects TRBV4-3 to TRBJ2-4, with 7 nucleotides matching TRBD1. Per germline, CDR1 LGHNA and CDR2 YSLEER. The CDR3 has 14 residues. V shed 1 base and J 8 bases; nucleotides not matched to a gene: 5. CDR3 DNA sequence: TGCGCCAGCAGCCAAGGACAGGGTCGGGACATTCAGTACTTC. It is translated as CASSQGQGRDIQYF.

V gene TRBV5-6 combines with J gene TRBJ1-3, with TRBD1 matching 8 bases. Germline trimming cut 0 bases from V and 3 bases from J; bases unmatched to any gene: 8. The CDR3 consists of 17 residues. The germline V gene has CDR1 SGHDT and CDR2 YYEEEE. The CDR3 nucleotides are TGTGCCAGCAGCTTGGGGCCTCCAGGGGGCTTTGGAAACACCATATATTTT. It specifies CASSLGPPGGFGNTIYF. The full variable domain, in which reference TRBV5-6 and TRBJ1-3 provide the parts outside the CDR3, is DAGVTQSPTHLIKTRGQQVTLRCSPKSGHDTVSWYQQALGQGPQFIFQYYEEEERQRGNFPDRFSGHQFPNYSSELNVNALLLGDSALYLCASSLGPPGGFGNTIYFGEGSWLTVV.

This clone was seen a single time. The CDR3 nucleotides read TGTGCCAGCAGCGTTAGCGGGGGGGCCACCACCGGGGAGCTGTTTTTT. Translated, it gives CASSVSGGATTGELFF. The chain employs TRBV27 and TRBJ2-2; TRBD2 matches 11 bases. The germline V gene has CDR1 MNHEY and CDR2 SMNVEV (reference sequence). J gave up 4 bases and V 6 bases, and 7 bases lay outside the gene matches. The length of the CDR3 is 16 residues.

A word on this clone: Other DNA variants within this sample encode the same CDR3. The chain recombines TRBV12-3 or TRBV12-4 with TRBJ1-2; 9 bases are a match to TRBD1. CDR3 length: 13 amino acids. Unmatched junction bases numbered 0, after V lost 3 bases and J lost 4 bases. CDR3 loop: CASSLGQGYGYTF. The CDR3 region has the DNA TGTGCCAGCAGTTTGGGACAGGGCTATGGCTACACCTTC.

The genes are TRBV6-5 and TRBJ1-1; no reliable D call. Germline V gene lookup returns CDR1 MNHEY and CDR2 SVGAGI. With 7 bases removed from V and 2 bases from J, the gap between germline ends came to 11 bases. This CDR3 is built from 13 residues. The CDR3, as DNA: TGTGCCAGCACCCCTCCAGGCAACACTGAAGCTTTCTTT. Residues: CASTPPGNTEAFF.

The rearrangement links TRBV12-3 or TRBV12-4 to TRBJ2-5, with no clear D. The CDR3 consists of 13 residues. Trimming removed 8 bases at V and 1 base at J, with 11 bases between. The CDR3 nucleotides read TGTGCCAGCCGCCGTACGGTCCAAGAGACCCAGTACTTC. It encodes CASRRTVQETQYF.

CDR3 coding DNA: TGTGCCAGCAGCTGGGGGACAGCTCCAACAGGGGAGCTGTTTTTT. It translates to CASSWGTAPTGELFF. The gene calls are TRBV7-2 and TRBJ2-2, with TRBD1 matching over 7 bases. CDR3 length: 15 residues. V lost 4 bases and J lost 8; bases outside the gene matches: 10. CDR1 is SGHTA and CDR2 is FQGNSA in the germline V gene.